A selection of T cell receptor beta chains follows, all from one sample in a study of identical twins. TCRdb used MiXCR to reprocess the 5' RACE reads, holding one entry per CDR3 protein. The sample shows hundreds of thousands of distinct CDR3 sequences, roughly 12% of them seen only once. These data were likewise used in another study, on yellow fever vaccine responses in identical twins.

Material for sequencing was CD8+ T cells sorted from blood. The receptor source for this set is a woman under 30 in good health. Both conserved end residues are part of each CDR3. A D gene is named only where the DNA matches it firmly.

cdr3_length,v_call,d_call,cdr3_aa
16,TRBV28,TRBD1,CASNRQGQNPHYGYTF
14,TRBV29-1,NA,CSVDHPSGANVLTF
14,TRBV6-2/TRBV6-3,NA,CASSYAEIYNEQFF
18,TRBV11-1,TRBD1,CASSFPLQGQGITDTQYF
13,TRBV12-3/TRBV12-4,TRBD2,CASTHGGTDTQYF
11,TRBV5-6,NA,CASSTGGEQYF
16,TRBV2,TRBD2,CASSESSGATYNEQFF
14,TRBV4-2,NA,CASSHEGAPDGYTF
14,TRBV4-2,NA,CASSPASVAGELFF
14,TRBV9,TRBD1,CASSVAGTGNEQYF
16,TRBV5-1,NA,CASSLALFLPRDEQFF
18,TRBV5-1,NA,CASSFVWGWAGILETQYF
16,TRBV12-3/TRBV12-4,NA,CASSPPYGGPTDTQYF
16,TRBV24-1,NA,CATSDIGTVGGGTQYF
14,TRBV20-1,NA,CSARDAQDYNEQFF
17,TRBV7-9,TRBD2,CASSPRVGTSGSYEQYF
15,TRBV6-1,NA,CASAPVGGRQETQYF
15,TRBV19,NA,CASSIDLSAGGEQFF
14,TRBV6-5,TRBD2,CASSYGAGAYEQYF
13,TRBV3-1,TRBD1,CASSQDRANEQFF
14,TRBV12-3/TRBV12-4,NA,CASSNVGANNEQFF
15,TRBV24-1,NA,CATSDLEGGAYTQYF
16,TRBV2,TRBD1,CASEPPGQGIADTQYF
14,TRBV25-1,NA,CASSDVSGAETQYF
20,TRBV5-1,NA,CASSLAIGDLARKQPSSYTF
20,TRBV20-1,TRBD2,CSARDRGYTPTSGASYEQYF
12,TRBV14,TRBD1,CASSYRTGEAFF
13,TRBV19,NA,CASSISQGYEQYF
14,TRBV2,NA,CASSPMSRPHEQFF
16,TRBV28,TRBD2,CASSPYTSENTGELFF
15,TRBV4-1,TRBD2,CASSLGLAGAGTQYF
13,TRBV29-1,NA,CSVDFGGYTEAFF
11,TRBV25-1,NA,CASSPGNEQFF
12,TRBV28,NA,CASSFRLDTQYF
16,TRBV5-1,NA,CASSLEEPSSYNEQFF
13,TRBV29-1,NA,CSAGGGTDYGYTF
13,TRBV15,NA,CATAGLRFTEAFF
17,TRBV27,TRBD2,CASSLSATSGIYNEQFF
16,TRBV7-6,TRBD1,CASSTSGTGNTDTQYF
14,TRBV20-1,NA,CSARDTASTDTQYF
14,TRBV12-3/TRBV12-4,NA,CASSLVGDRETQYF
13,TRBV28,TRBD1,CATRTGGGTEAFF
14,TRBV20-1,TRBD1,CSAGTGGLGQPQHF
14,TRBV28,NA,CASSLLWGQETQYF
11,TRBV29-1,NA,CSVVRGYEQYF
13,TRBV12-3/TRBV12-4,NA,CASTRARGDEQFF
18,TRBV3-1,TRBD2,CASSQALAGGPLTGELFF
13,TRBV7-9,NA,CASSFGVGDEQFF
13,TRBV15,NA,CATSRGLDGEQFF
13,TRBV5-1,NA,CASSSDKNYGYTF
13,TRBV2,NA,CASLGTPTYEQYF
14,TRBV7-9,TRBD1,CASSYGGGAAGYTF
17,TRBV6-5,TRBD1,CASSYPSSGQGRNEQYF